Listed here are 8 T cell receptor beta chains from one sample, sequenced in a study of response to subunit inactivated influenza vaccine. TCRdb re-called the RT-PCR reads through MiXCR, storing one row per CDR3 protein. Of about 570,000 distinct CDR3 sequences in the sample, 12% were seen once. The sample in question was PBMCs from blood, obtained on the day of vaccination. These receptors were collected from a man between 45 and 60 years old who received an inactivated influenza vaccine.

The chain recombines TRBV7-9 with TRBJ1-5; D unclear. The length of the CDR3 is 15 residues. V lost 2 bases to trimming and J lost 6 bases, with 14 bases between them. CDR1 is SEHNR and CDR2 is FQNEAQ in the germline V gene (reference sequence). CDR3 sequence reads: CASSLRILRGQPQHF. The CDR3 DNA reads as TGTGCCAGCAGCTTACGGATCCTTCGGGGTCAGCCCCAGCATTTT.

V gene TRBV6-4 combines with J gene TRBJ2-2; D unresolved. The CDR3 has 13 residues. The V gene lost 1 base and the J gene lost 5 bases, with 5 bases spanning the gap. Germline CDR1 is MRHNA and CDR2 is SNTAGT. This CDR3 reads CASSDYNTGELFF. The CDR3 DNA sequence: TGTGCCAGCAGTGACTATAATACCGGGGAGCTGTTTTTT.

The chain uses TRBV10-3 and TRBJ2-3; TRBD2 is a possible D gene (6 bases). The CDR3 has 16 amino acids. Germline CDR1 and CDR2: ENHRY and SYGVKD. V lost 3 bases and J 0 bases, leaving 13 bases between the germline ends. The CDR3 DNA reads TGTGCCATCAGTGAAAGATTAGCGGCTAGCACAGATACGCAGTATTTT. Amino acid sequence: CAISERLAASTDTQYF.

The chain links TRBV7-6 to TRBJ2-1; tentatively, D is TRBD1 (7 bases). CDR1 and CDR2 from the germline V gene are SGHVS and FNYEAQ. The CDR3 has 14 residues. V was cut by 5 bases and J by 7 bases, with 15 bases left in between. CDR3 DNA: TGTGCCAGCAGCCAGGGGGGCGGCGGGAATGAGCAGTTCTTC. Translating it yields CASSQGGGGNEQFF. The variable domain in full, completed from reference TRBV7-6 and TRBJ2-1, reads GAGVSQSPRYKVTKRGQDVALRCDPISGHVSLYWYRQALGQGPEFLTYFNYEAQQDKSGLPNDRFSAERPEGSISTLTIQRTEQRDSAMYRCASSQGGGGNEQFFGPGTRLTVL.

DNA for the CDR3: TGTGCCAGCAGTTACTCTCCCTTGGAGCTGTTTTTT. It translates to CASSYSPLELFF. This chain connects TRBV6-2 or TRBV6-3 to TRBJ2-2; no firm D call. V was trimmed by 0 bases and J by 10 bases, leaving 6 bases between them. Germline V CDR1 and CDR2: MNHEY, SVGEGT. The CDR3 has 12 amino acids.

This sequence joins TRBV4-3 and TRBJ2-7, with 8 nucleotides matching TRBD1. This CDR3 comprises 15 residues. Per the germline V gene, CDR1 is LGHNA and CDR2 is YSLEER. V was pared by 1 base and J by 2 bases, with 4 bases of the junction left unmatched. CDR3 nucleotides: TGCGCCAGCAGCCAAGGGACAGGGCAAACCTACGAGCAGTACTTC. Its protein product is CASSQGTGQTYEQYF.

In its sample, this clonotype was seen many times. V usage is TRBV20-1 and J usage is TRBJ2-1; D is perhaps TRBD2 (5 bases). This CDR3 is built from 12 residues. Trimming pared 3 bases from V and 9 bases from J, leaving 12 bases between. Germline CDR1 reads DFQATT; CDR2 reads SNEGSKA (reference sequence). CDR3: CSARASLREQFF. CDR3 coding DNA: TGCAGTGCTAGGGCTAGCCTCCGTGAGCAGTTCTTC.

This clonotype was observed a few times. The chain is built from TRBV5-1 and TRBJ2-2, with TRBD1 matching 10 bases. Looked up from germline, CDR1 is SGHRS and CDR2 is YFSETQ. CDR3 length: 17 residues. Germline trimming cut 3 bases from V and 4 bases from J; bases unmatched to any gene: 9. The CDR3 DNA sequence: TGCGCCAGCAGCTCGAAGACAGGGGGCACGAGCACCGGGGAGCTGTTTTTT. Its protein is CASSSKTGGTSTGELFF.